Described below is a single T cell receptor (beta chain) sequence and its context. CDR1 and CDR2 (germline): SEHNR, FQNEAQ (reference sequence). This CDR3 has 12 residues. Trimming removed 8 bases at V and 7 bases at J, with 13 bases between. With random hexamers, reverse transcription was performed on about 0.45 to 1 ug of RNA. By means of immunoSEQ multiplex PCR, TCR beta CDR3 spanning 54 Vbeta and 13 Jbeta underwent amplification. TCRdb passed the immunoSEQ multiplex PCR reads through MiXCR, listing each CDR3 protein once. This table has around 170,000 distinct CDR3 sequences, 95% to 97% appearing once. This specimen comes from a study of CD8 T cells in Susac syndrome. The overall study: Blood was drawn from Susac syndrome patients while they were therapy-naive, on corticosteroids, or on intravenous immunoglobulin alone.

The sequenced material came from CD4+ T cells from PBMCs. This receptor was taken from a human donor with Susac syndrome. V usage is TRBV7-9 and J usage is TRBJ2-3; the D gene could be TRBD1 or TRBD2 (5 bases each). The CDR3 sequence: CASVRDPYTQYF. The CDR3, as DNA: TGTGCCAGCGTGAGGGACCCCTATACGCAGTATTTT.